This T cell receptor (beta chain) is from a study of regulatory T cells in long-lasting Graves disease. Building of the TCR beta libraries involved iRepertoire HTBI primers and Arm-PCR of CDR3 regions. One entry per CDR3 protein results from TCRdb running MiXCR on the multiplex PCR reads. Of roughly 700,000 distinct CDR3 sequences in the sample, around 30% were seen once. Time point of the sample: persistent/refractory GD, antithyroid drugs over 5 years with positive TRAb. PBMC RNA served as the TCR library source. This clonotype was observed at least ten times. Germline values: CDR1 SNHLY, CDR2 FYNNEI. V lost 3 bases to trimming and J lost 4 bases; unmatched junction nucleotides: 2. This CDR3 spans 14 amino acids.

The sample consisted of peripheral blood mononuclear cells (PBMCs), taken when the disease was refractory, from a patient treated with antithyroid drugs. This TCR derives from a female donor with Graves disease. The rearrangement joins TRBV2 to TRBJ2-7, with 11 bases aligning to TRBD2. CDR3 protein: CASSEASGRYEQYF. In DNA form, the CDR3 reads TGTGCCAGCAGTGAGGCTAGCGGGAGGTACGAGCAGTACTTC.